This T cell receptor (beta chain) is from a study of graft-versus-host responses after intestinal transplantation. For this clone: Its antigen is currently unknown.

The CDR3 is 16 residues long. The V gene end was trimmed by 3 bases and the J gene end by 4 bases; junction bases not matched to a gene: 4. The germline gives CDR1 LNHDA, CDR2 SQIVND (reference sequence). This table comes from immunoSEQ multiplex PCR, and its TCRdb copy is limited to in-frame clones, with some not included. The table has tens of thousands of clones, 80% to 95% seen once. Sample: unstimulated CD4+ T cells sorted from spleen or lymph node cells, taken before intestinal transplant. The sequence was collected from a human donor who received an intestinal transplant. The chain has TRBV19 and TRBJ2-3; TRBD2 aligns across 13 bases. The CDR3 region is CASSMTSGRSSDTQYF. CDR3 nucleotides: TGTGCCAGTAGTATGACTAGCGGGAGGTCCTCAGATACGCAGTATTTT.